The 30 T cell receptor beta chains below were found in one sample sequenced in a study of long-term antiretroviral therapy in people with HIV. The libraries were made with immunoSEQ v3.0 at survey level. Measured with immunoSEQ multiplex PCR; TCRdb has only the in-frame clones, and not every one. The repertoire consists of about 21,000 clones, with roughly 84% occurring once and the leading ten covering 8% to 9.5%. The sequences come from unsorted PBMCs, collected 0.2 years before starting antiretroviral therapy. The receptors originated from a man aged 18 to 35 with HIV.

The V call is TRBV2, the J call TRBJ2-4; a possible D gene is TRBD1 (5 bases). Germline V gives CDR1 SNHLY, CDR2 FYNNEI. Trimming cost V 4 bases and J 1 base, with 11 bases left between them. There are 15 residues in the CDR3. The CDR3 protein is CASSGSQVAKNIQYF. CDR3 nucleotides: TGTGCCAGCAGTGGTTCACAGGTGGCCAAAAACATTCAGTACTTC.

The rearrangement links TRBV5-4 to TRBJ2-3, with 9 bases lining up with TRBD2. The V gene end was trimmed by 0 bases and the J gene end by 5 bases; junction bases not matched to a gene: 7. CDR3 size: 16 residues. In germline, CDR1 is SGHNT, CDR2 YYREEE (reference sequence). As DNA, the CDR3 is TGTGCCAGCAGCTTGGGGGCGGGGGGGCAAGGAGATACGCAGTATTTT. It translates to CASSLGAGGQGDTQYF.

The genes are TRBV29-1 and TRBJ2-2, with D tentatively TRBD2 (6 bases). The V gene's germline CDR1 is SQVTM and CDR2 ANQGSEA. With 0 bases removed from V and 1 base from J, the gap between germline ends came to 6 bases. The CDR3 totals 14 residues. For the CDR3, the DNA is TGCAGCGTTGAAGACGGGGGGAACACCGGGGAGCTGTTTTTT. This sequence encodes CSVEDGGNTGELFF.

V usage is TRBV5-6 and J usage is TRBJ2-7; no clear D. The germline V and J ends were trimmed by 0 bases and 2 bases, with 6 bases remaining between them. The CDR3 is 13 residues long. The V gene's germline CDR1 is SGHDT and CDR2 YYEEEE. CDR3 sequence (DNA): TGTGCCAGCAGCTTGGGCAGTGCCTACGAGCAGTACTTC. It is translated as CASSLGSAYEQYF.

The rearrangement uses TRBV5-4 and TRBJ2-5; 8 positions match TRBD2. The germline gives CDR1 SGHNT, CDR2 YYREEE (reference sequence). V shed 7 bases and J 1 base; nucleotides not matched to a gene: 6. This CDR3 has 14 amino acids. CDR3 residues: CASAPSGLQETQYF. The CDR3 DNA follows: TGTGCCAGCGCCCCTAGCGGGCTCCAAGAGACCCAGTACTTC.

J is TRBJ1-5 and V is TRBV6-1; possible D gene TRBD1, 5 bases. The CDR3 runs to 14 residues. The germline V gene has CDR1 MNHNS and CDR2 SASEGT. Trimming removed 3 bases at V and 5 bases at J, with 11 bases between. CDR3: CASSDLGTHQPQHF. DNA of the CDR3: TGTGCCAGCAGTGATCTCGGGACTCATCAGCCCCAGCATTTT.

This chain links TRBV9 with TRBJ2-2; no clear D. The CDR3 is 15 residues long. The ends were cut back, 3 bases at V and 1 base at J, with 10 bases in the middle. Germline CDR1 reads SGDLS; CDR2 reads YYNGEE. CDR3 residues: CASSDVGQNTGELFF. Written as DNA, the CDR3 is TGTGCCAGCAGCGACGTGGGCCAGAACACCGGGGAGCTGTTTTTT.

V and J are TRBV9 and TRBJ2-2; D not certain. V was clipped by 0 bases and J by 4 bases, with 13 bases between them. The germline V gene has CDR1 SGDLS and CDR2 YYNGEE. The CDR3 length is 16 residues. The CDR3 here is CASSVERDEPTGELFF. CDR3 bases: TGTGCCAGCAGCGTAGAAAGAGATGAGCCCACCGGGGAGCTGTTTTTT.

The chain recombines TRBV2 with TRBJ1-1; 8 nucleotides align to TRBD1. V shed 8 bases, J shed 3 bases, and the junction held 14 bases outside the gene matches. This CDR3 region has 16 residues. The germline V gene encodes CDR1 SNHLY and CDR2 FYNNEI. This chain's CDR3 is CASQRSTGGKDTEAFF. In nucleotides, the CDR3 is TGTGCCAGCCAACGTTCCACAGGGGGGAAGGACACTGAAGCTTTCTTT.

The chain uses TRBV7-9 and TRBJ2-7, with D perhaps TRBD1 (6 bases). CDR1 and CDR2 (germline): SEHNR, FQNEAQ (reference sequence). This CDR3 comprises 19 residues. Between the trimmed V and J ends, which lost 1 base and 3 bases, there was a span of 25 bases. The CDR3 here is CASSLVPLSGHRGNYEQYF. In DNA, the CDR3 is TGTGCCAGCAGCTTAGTCCCTCTGTCGGGTCATAGGGGGAACTACGAGCAGTACTTC. Variable domain in full (rest from reference TRBV7-9 and TRBJ2-7): DTGVSQNPRHKITKRGQNVTFRCDPISEHNRLYWYRQTLGQGPEFLTYFQNEAQLEKSRLLSDRFSAERPKGSFSTLEIQRTEQGDSAMYLCASSLVPLSGHRGNYEQYFGPGTRLTVT.

The rearrangement links TRBV7-8 to TRBJ2-7; D is unclear. This CDR3 spans 15 amino acids. Trimming cost V 4 bases and J 2 bases, with 15 bases left between them. Per the germline V gene, CDR1 is SGHVS and CDR2 is FQNEAQ. In DNA, the CDR3 is TGTGCCAGCAGCTCCCACGGTTCGGTTCCCTACGAGCAGTACTTC. This translates into CASSSHGSVPYEQYF. The whole variable domain, filled in from reference TRBV7-8 and TRBJ2-7, reads GAGVSQSPRYKVAKRGQDVALRCDPISGHVSLFWYQQALGQGPEFLTYFQNEAQLDKSGLPSDRFFAERPEGSVSTLKIQRTQQEDSAVYLCASSSHGSVPYEQYFGPGTRLTVT.

The count of this clone is one. The chain couples TRBV2 to TRBJ1-2, with TRBD1 identical over 9 bases. The CDR3 is 14 amino acids. Germline CDR1 SNHLY, CDR2 FYNNEI. Losses at the gene ends were 4 bases for V and 8 bases for J; bases not matched to a gene: 8. The CDR3 sequence: CASSASRTGEGYTF. The DNA of the CDR3 is TGTGCCAGCAGTGCATCTCGGACAGGGGAAGGCTACACCTTC.

This sequence joins TRBV7-9 and TRBJ1-4; D is ambiguous. CDR3 size: 15 residues. Germline values: CDR1 SEHNR, CDR2 FQNEAQ (reference sequence). The V gene lost 1 base and the J gene lost 4 bases, with 10 bases spanning the gap. The CDR3 DNA is TGTGCCAGCAGCTTAGATGTGGCGGTTAATGAAAAACTGTTTTTT. Its translation: CASSLDVAVNEKLFF.

This chain uses TRBV18 with TRBJ2-5, with 11 bases identical to TRBD2. The CDR3 consists of 15 residues. Germline V lookup: CDR1 KGHSH, CDR2 LQKENI. With 3 bases clipped from V and 6 bases from J, the junction kept 6 bases outside the gene matches. The CDR3 sequence: CASSPPSGGKQTQYF. The DNA for the CDR3 is TGTGCCAGCTCACCCCCTAGCGGGGGGAAGCAGACCCAGTACTTC.

This rearrangement joins TRBV27 to TRBJ1-5; D gene ambiguous. The V gene's germline CDR1 is MNHEY and CDR2 SMNVEV (reference sequence). Between the trimmed V and J ends, which lost 3 bases and 0 bases, there was a span of 3 bases. CDR3 length equals 13 residues. For the CDR3, the DNA is TGTGCCAGCAGTTTGGGTAGCAATCAGCCCCAGCATTTT. Translated, it gives CASSLGSNQPQHF.

The V and J genes are TRBV6-1 and TRBJ2-3; 12 nucleotides match TRBD2. The V and J ends lost 8 bases and 2 bases, in that order; junction bases with no gene match: 2. The CDR3 has 14 amino acids. Looked up from germline, CDR1 is MNHNS and CDR2 is SASEGT. CDR3 in amino acids: CASLAGGHTDTQYF. CDR3 DNA sequence: TGTGCCAGCCTAGCGGGAGGGCACACAGATACGCAGTATTTT.

The chain uses TRBV13 and TRBJ2-3; D gene ambiguous. CDR3 size: 11 residues. From germline, CDR1 is PRHDT and CDR2 FYEKMQ (reference sequence). Trimming removed 3 bases at V and 2 bases at J, with 0 bases between. This CDR3 is CASSFTDTQYF. The CDR3 coding sequence is TGTGCCAGCAGCTTCACAGATACGCAGTATTTT.

The V call is TRBV2, the J call TRBJ1-2; possibly TRBD1 for D (5 bases). Germline V lookup: CDR1 SNHLY, CDR2 FYNNEI. With 0 bases removed from V and 5 bases from J, the gap between germline ends came to 16 bases. The CDR3 extends over 16 amino acids. CDR3: CASSEAPGPAVYGYTF. The CDR3 nucleotides read TGTGCCAGCAGTGAAGCCCCAGGGCCGGCGGTGTATGGCTACACCTTC. The complete variable domain, with remaining parts taken from reference TRBV2 and TRBJ1-2, reads EPEVTQTPSHQVTQMGQEVILRCVPISNHLYFYWYRQILGQKVEFLVSFYNNEISEKSEIFDDQFSVERPDGSNFTLKIRSTKLEDSAMYFCASSEAPGPAVYGYTFGSGTRLTVV.

The rearrangement links TRBV4-1 to TRBJ1-2, with D possibly TRBD1 on 5 matching bases. Trimming removed 0 bases from V and 6 bases from J, with 8 bases in between. CDR3 length: 13 residues. The germline gives CDR1 MGHRA, CDR2 YSYEKL. CDR3 sequence reads: CASSQEGEDGYTF. In DNA, the CDR3 is TGCGCCAGCAGCCAAGAAGGGGAGGATGGCTACACCTTC.

This rearrangement joins TRBV28 to TRBJ1-5; no reliable D call. The V end lost 2 bases, the J end lost 9 bases, and 8 bases lay between the germline ends. There are 12 residues in the CDR3. Per the germline V gene, CDR1 is MDHEN and CDR2 is SYDVKM. The DNA of the CDR3 is TGTGCCAGCAGTTTAATCCGAAGGCCCCAGCATTTT. Amino acid sequence: CASSLIRRPQHF. Using reference TRBV28 and TRBJ1-5 for the parts outside the CDR3, the full variable domain is DVKVTQSSRYLVKRTGEKVFLECVQDMDHENMFWYRQDPGLGLRLIYFSYDVKMKEKGDIPEGYSVSREKKERFSLILESASTNQTSMYLCASSLIRRPQHFGDGTRLSIL.

The genes are TRBV10-1 and TRBJ2-7; possibly TRBD2 for D (5 bases). This CDR3 is 10 amino acids long. Germline V gene sequence: CDR1 WNHNN, CDR2 SYGVQD (reference sequence). V lost 11 bases, J lost 6 bases, and 11 bases lay in between. CDR3 amino acids: CASEGREQYF. Here the CDR3 DNA reads TGCGCCTCCGAGGGCCGCGAGCAGTACTTC.

On this clone: Germline and junction disagree at one end, which may indicate a read error. Other DNA sequences within the sample encode an identical CDR3. V and J are TRBV5-1 and TRBJ2-2; 9 bases are a match to TRBD2. Germline CDR1 SGHRS, CDR2 YFSETQ. The CDR3 contains 15 residues. The CDR3 coding sequence is TGTGCCAGCAGCCCCCTAGCGGGGTACACCGGGGAGCTGTTTTTT. It encodes CASSPLAGYTGELFF.

Concerning this clone: A read error may produce the germline difference seen at one junction end. V and J are TRBV18 and TRBJ2-5; D ambiguous. The CDR3 is 14 residues long. CDR1 KGHSH and CDR2 LQKENI come from the germline V gene. This chain's CDR3 is CASSPQALGEAQYF. The CDR3 nucleotides read TGTGCCAGCTCACCACAGGCACTCGGAGAGGCCCAGTACTTC.

The chain combines TRBV11-2 with TRBJ1-2, with D hard to call. Germline CDR1 SGHAT, CDR2 FQNNGV. CDR3 length equals 14 residues. Trimming shortened V by 2 bases and J by 2 bases, and 9 bases separated the two germline ends. The CDR3 spells CASSLQPGNYGYTF. The CDR3 DNA reads as TGTGCCAGCAGCTTACAGCCAGGCAACTATGGCTACACCTTC.

The rearrangement uses TRBV5-5 and TRBJ1-3; maybe TRBD1 (5 bases). V shed 7 bases and J shed 0 bases, with 11 bases lying between them. Germline assignment: CDR1 SGHKS and CDR2 YYEKEE (reference sequence). This CDR3 has 14 amino acids. CDR3 protein: CASGRGDSGNTIYF. The CDR3 nucleotides are TGTGCCAGCGGACGGGGGGACTCTGGAAACACCATATATTTT.

The chain has TRBV11-3 and TRBJ2-5, with D possibly matching TRBD2 (5 bases). Between the trimmed V and J ends, which lost 4 bases and 3 bases, there was a span of 15 bases. This CDR3 is 15 amino acids long. Germline assignment: CDR1 SGHNT and CDR2 YENEEA. The CDR3 nucleotides are TGTGCCAGCAGCTCCTCAGACGGGGTGGAAGAGACCCAGTACTTC. Translated: CASSSSDGVEETQYF.

This clone showed up just once. The rearrangement links TRBV6-6 to TRBJ1-1, with a tentative D call TRBD1 (5 bases). Germline V gene data show CDR1 as MNHNY and CDR2 as SVGAGI (reference sequence). The CDR3 loop spans 14 amino acids. V lost 6 bases to trimming and J lost 1 base, with 12 bases between them. The CDR3 here is CASSAQGANTEAFF. The CDR3 DNA sequence: TGTGCCAGCAGCGCTCAGGGCGCGAACACTGAAGCTTTCTTT.

The CDR3 here is CASTWGGSDTEAFF. The CDR3 nucleotides read TGTGCCAGCACCTGGGGTGGATCGGACACTGAAGCTTTCTTT. This chain uses TRBV2 with TRBJ1-1, with D uncertain. Germline-derived CDR1 and CDR2 are SNHLY and FYNNEI. The ends were cut back, 7 bases at V and 3 bases at J, with 15 bases in the middle. This CDR3 region has 14 residues.

The V and J genes are TRBV15 and TRBJ1-5; the D is unclear. The CDR3 runs to 14 residues. Germline V CDR1 and CDR2: LNHNV, YYDKDF (reference sequence). V was shortened by 8 bases and J by 0 bases, with 11 bases between the two germline ends. Here the CDR3 DNA reads TGTGCCACCGGGGTGCGATTTAGCAATCAGCCCCAGCATTTT. This codes for CATGVRFSNQPQHF.

J is TRBJ2-7 and V is TRBV27, with a possible D match to TRBD1 (5 bases). The germline CDR1 and CDR2 sequences are MNHEY and SMNVEV (reference sequence). Trimming took off 4 bases at V and 0 bases at J, with 10 bases between the two ends. This CDR3 has 14 amino acids. The CDR3 spells CASSYIDSSYEQYF. The CDR3 bases are TGTGCCAGCAGTTATATCGACAGCTCCTACGAGCAGTACTTC.